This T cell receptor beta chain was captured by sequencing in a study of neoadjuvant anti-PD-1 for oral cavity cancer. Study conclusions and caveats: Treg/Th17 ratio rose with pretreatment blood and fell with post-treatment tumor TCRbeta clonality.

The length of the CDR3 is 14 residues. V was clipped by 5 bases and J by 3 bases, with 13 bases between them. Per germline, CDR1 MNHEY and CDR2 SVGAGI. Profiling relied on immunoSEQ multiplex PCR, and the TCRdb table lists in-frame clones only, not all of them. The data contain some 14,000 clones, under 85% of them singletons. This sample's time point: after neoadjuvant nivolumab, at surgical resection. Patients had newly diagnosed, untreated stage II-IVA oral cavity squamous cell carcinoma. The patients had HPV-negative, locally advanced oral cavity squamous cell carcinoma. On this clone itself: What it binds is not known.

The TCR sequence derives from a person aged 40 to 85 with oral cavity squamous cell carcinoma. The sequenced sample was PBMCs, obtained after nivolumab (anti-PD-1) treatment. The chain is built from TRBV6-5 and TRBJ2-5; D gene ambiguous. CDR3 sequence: CASSPLGKEETQYF. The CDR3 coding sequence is TGTGCCAGCAGTCCCCTGGGGAAAGAAGAGACCCAGTACTTC.